This T cell receptor (beta chain) stems from a study of shared clonotypes between healthy human individuals. Study-level findings and limits: Rarefaction revealed incomplete sorted-subset sequencing despite large depth. Compared with memory subsets, naive subsets generally had larger estimated richness.

With 0 bases removed from V and 2 bases from J, the gap between germline ends came to 9 bases. This CDR3 has 14 residues. CDR1 is SGHNT and CDR2 is YYREEE in the germline V gene (reference sequence). The assay was carried out at the deep level. Using immunoSEQ multiplex PCR, the repertoire was profiled, and TCRdb retains in-frame clones only, with some absent. The data hold some 320,000 clones, with roughly 87% observed a single time. CD45RO+ cells joined CCR7-negative CD45RA+ TemRA cells to form CD8 memory. A remark on this clone: Its cognate antigen is unknown. Other nucleotide sequences in the sample specify the same CDR3.

The chain combines TRBV5-4 with TRBJ2-7; D tentatively fits TRBD1 or TRBD2 (5 bases each). The TCR was taken from a young man in good health. The specimen sequenced was memory CD8+ T cells sorted from blood. Subset noted: CD45RO+ cells pooled with CCR7-negative TemRA cells. The CDR3 sequence is CASSLGQGAYEQYF. CDR3 DNA sequence: TGTGCCAGCAGCTTGGGCCAGGGAGCCTACGAGCAGTACTTC.